This T cell receptor beta chain derives from a study of blood T cells in healthy people across ages (dated by TCRdb to the mid-2010s). About the study as a whole: Template switching captured roughly one uniquely barcoded TCR beta cDNA molecule per two T cells in model experiments. The study analyzed two additional independent replicas of 1 million unique cDNA reads from the same blood draw for two donors, one aged 18 to 30 and one aged 80 or older. The donors were split into four age groups: young (average about 16 years), middle-aged (more than 35), aged (62) and long-lived (approximately 80). Donors of different ages were randomly distributed across sequencing lanes to avoid experimental bias. The study measured age-related changes in TCR beta repertoire diversity using deep sequencing normalized with unique cDNA molecular identifiers. What the study reported, not specific to this receptor: Estimates of total diversity based on one million sequenced T cells were regarded as lower bounds and as underestimates. Compared with the aged group, more naive CD4+ T cells, fewer expanded clones and increased TCR diversity were shown by the long-lived group, suggesting age selection. Observed TCR beta diversity correlated strongly with the percentage of naive T cells measured by flow cytometry. As age increased, observed TCR beta diversity per million T cells dropped in a roughly linear way, and a significant reduction was already evident by age about 36. The CMV infection status of donors was not known, potentially confounding age-related changes in expanded clonotypes. Bulk unsorted PBMC profiling prevented conclusive comparison of naive and antigen-experienced compartments.

With regard to this clonotype: Its antigen is still unknown. Base qualities are not recorded, but no much larger clone differs from it by a single base.

The library relied on 5' RACE. The run used an Illumina HiSeq 2500. A second roughly 6 to 11 cycle PCR used a sample-barcoded 5' primer and a J-beta primer mix. A template-switch 5' adaptor carrying 12 random nucleotides introduced a unique molecular identifier onto each TCR beta cDNA molecule. At least 3 million CDR3-containing paired-end reads were obtained from each sample. All of the RNA was converted into first-strand cDNA using the Mint cDNA synthesis kit, with a TRBC-specific oligonucleotide serving as the primer. All cDNA was treated with uracil-DNA glycosylase and then went through a first 18-cycle PCR with the universal primers M1SS and BC2_uni_R. Per the original workflow: For normalization, 1 million high-quality reads were randomly selected from each sample, with every read carrying a distinct molecular identifier. Instead of being binned into consensus sequences, reads with shared molecular identifiers were discarded. MiTCR, with a Q25 quality threshold and the strictest error-elimination algorithm, was used for CDR3 identification, clonotype clustering and error correction. A nonparametric unseen species model using Euler transformation provided a lower-bound estimate of total TCR beta diversity. Starting from the raw public reads, TCRdb applied fastp trimming at Q25, assembled clones with MiXCR and retained in-frame beta chains. Each entry merges the rows of one CDR3 protein and shows their most common DNA and genes. TCRdb's processing, not the study's, gives the V and J calls here. The sample profile shows around 650,000 distinct CDR3 sequences; 35% to 50% of them were found once. 30% of the sample rests with the top ten.

The roughly 37 donors, aged about 6 to 95 years, were systemically healthy Caucasian individuals from Russia. About 10 milliliters of peripheral blood were collected from each donor into EDTA-treated Vacutainer tubes. Ficoll-Paque density-gradient centrifugation was used to isolate PBMCs, with at least 6 million obtained per sample. Trizol reagent was used to extract total RNA from the PBMCs, yielding at least 6 micrograms per sample. The percentages of naive CD45RAhigh/CD27high T cells were determined by flow cytometry on a PBMC aliquot from every donor. Sequencing was done on a sample of blood. The receptor's source is an elderly man in good health.

The nucleotides are TGCAGTGCTAGTCGGGGCAGGGCCACAGATACGCAGTATTTT. Its amino acids are CSASRGRATDTQYF. The sequence joins TRBV20-1 to TRBJ2-3; the D call is tentative, TRBD1 or TRBD2, as each matches 5 bases. The CDR3 starts with the cysteine, ends with the phenylalanine, and has 14 residues. The sequence is cut down to CDR3 DNA, 42 bases in frame from base 1. Trimming costs V 3 bases and J 2 bases, and their ends lie 12 bases apart. According to the germline V gene (reference sequence), CDR1 reads DFQATT and CDR2 reads SNEGSKA.